This T cell receptor beta chain comes out of a study of blood T cell repertoires in COVID-19. TCRdb's copy holds only in-frame clones and misses some; the assay was immunoSEQ multiplex PCR. The data show some 45,000 clones, roughly 87% seen once. Specimen: peripheral blood. The clonotype originates from a man aged 55-75 years with active COVID-19.

CDR3 DNA: TGTGCCAGCAGCACGCGGCAGGGTAGGGTGCAGTTCTTC. This sequence encodes CASSTRQGRVQFF. The chain carries TRBV5-5 and TRBJ2-1; the D gene is possibly TRBD1 (5 bases). CDR1 and CDR2 from the germline V gene are SGHKS and YYEKEE (reference sequence). V lost 4 bases and J 12 bases, leaving 17 bases between the germline ends. There are 13 residues in the CDR3. The full variable domain, completed using reference TRBV5-5 and TRBJ2-1, is DAGVTQSPTHLIKTRGQQVTLRCSPISGHKSVSWYQQVLGQGPQFIFQYYEKEERGRGNFPDRFSARQFPNYSSELNVNALLLGDSALYLCASSTRQGRVQFFGPGTRLTVL.